This entry is about one T cell receptor (beta chain). The data are from a study of blood T cell repertoires in COVID-19. Germline lookup yields CDR1 PRHDT and CDR2 FYEKMQ (reference sequence). This CDR3 comprises 11 residues. Trimming shortened V by 3 bases and J by 5 bases, and 4 bases separated the two germline ends. TCRdb's copy holds only in-frame clones and misses some; the assay was immunoSEQ multiplex PCR. The sample shows roughly 87,000 clones, roughly four fifths of them seen only once. Sequencing used peripheral blood. The sequence came from a woman aged 70-85 years with acute or convalescent COVID-19. The V and J genes are TRBV13 and TRBJ1-1; D is unresolved. As DNA, the CDR3 is TGTGCCAGCAGCTTCCGGACTGAAGCTTTCTTT. Translation gives CASSFRTEAFF.